This T cell receptor (beta chain) was profiled in a study of CD8 T cells in ankylosing spondylitis. Study-wide results and caveats: Several of the motif variants were reported before in synovial fluid and blood from reactive arthritis. A TCR beta motif of several highly homologous variants seemed to mark ankylosing spondylitis blood. According to the report, clones linked to the disease were significantly enriched in matched synovial fluid samples taken from ankylosing spondylitis patients.

Turning to this clonotype: Its cognate antigen is unknown. This could be a read error, since a much larger clone is one nucleotide away.

This CDR3 is built from 14 residues. V was shortened by 5 bases and J by 4 bases, with 13 bases between the two germline ends. Germline-derived CDR1 and CDR2 are SGHTA and FQGNSA. Libraries of TCR beta came from quantitative 5'-RACE with molecular barcodes. TCRdb re-called the 5' RACE reads through MiXCR, storing one row per CDR3 protein. The sample yields about 130,000 distinct CDR3 sequences, approximately 7.4% seen once. Input material: blood, either unsorted or a sorted T cell fraction (not recorded which). The sequence was collected from a female donor with ankylosing spondylitis or in good health (not recorded which). V usage is TRBV7-2 and J usage is TRBJ2-3; D is undetermined. CDR3 amino acids: CASSPGRYADTQYF. The CDR3 region has the DNA TGTGCCAGCAGCCCCGGACGGTACGCAGATACGCAGTATTTT.